This T cell receptor (beta chain) comes out of a study of OX40 agonist ivuxolimab in advanced cancers. About the study: In this cohort, patients received ivuxolimab, an agonistic anti-OX40 (CD134) antibody. Each dose-escalation patient presented with hepatocellular carcinoma, melanoma, renal cell or head and neck cancer. Overall study findings and caveats: Not determined was the antigen specificity of the expanded peripheral T cells. Expansion of clones was among the lowest in partial responders at 0.1-3.0 mg/kg.

Method: immunoSEQ multiplex PCR; TCRdb's copy keeps in-frame clones and lacks some. The repertoire holds about 71,000 clones, with just under 95% as singletons. Deletions cut 3 bases from V and 6 bases from J, with 6 bases between. The germline CDR1 and CDR2 sequences are LNHDA and SQIVND (reference sequence). CDR3 length equals 12 residues. This clone came up once. The antigen remains undetermined. This TCR derives from an adult with an advanced solid tumor such as melanoma, head and neck, liver or kidney cancer. The specimen comprised CD4+ or CD8+ T cells sorted from blood, sampled in a trial of the OX40 agonist ivuxolimab. The chain couples TRBV19 to TRBJ2-1; D gene unclear. This CDR3 is CASSIPGNEQFF. DNA for the CDR3: TGTGCCAGTAGTATCCCAGGCAATGAGCAGTTCTTC.